The 8 T cell receptor beta chains given below trace back to one sample, sequenced in a study of T-cell reconstitution after alpha-beta-depleted transplantation in children. Molecular barcoding with unique molecular identifiers was used for the TCRbeta library. TCRdb re-called the PCR reads with MiXCR, one entry per CDR3 protein. Of 450,000 to 600,000 distinct CDR3 sequences listed, approximately 20% were seen once; the top ten hold roughly 3.3%. Source: PBMCs from the stem cell graft donor, taken from the stem cell graft. These receptors were obtained from a human donor who donated a stem cell graft to a child with acute lymphoblastic leukemia.

The chain couples TRBV7-9 to TRBJ2-7; D possibly corresponds to TRBD2 (6 bases). Germline loops: CDR1 SEHNR, CDR2 FQNEAQ (reference sequence). CDR3 length: 15 residues. Between the trimmed V and J ends, which lost 5 bases and 0 bases, there was a span of 14 bases. The CDR3 spells CASSPPGVSSYEQYF. As DNA, the CDR3 is TGTGCCAGCAGCCCTCCGGGGGTAAGCTCCTACGAGCAGTACTTC.

This clonotype was seen more than once but under ten times. The CDR3 DNA is TGTGCCACCAGTGAAGTTGGGGCAGAGACCCAGTACTTC. Its protein is CATSEVGAETQYF. This rearrangement joins TRBV24-1 to TRBJ2-5; D is possibly TRBD1 (5 bases). V lost 4 bases and J 4 bases, leaving 9 bases between the germline ends. CDR1 KGHDR and CDR2 SFDVKD come from the germline V gene. The CDR3 contains 13 residues.

The chain uses TRBV7-9 and TRBJ2-1, with 9 bases aligning to TRBD2. Looked up from germline, CDR1 is SEHNR and CDR2 is FQNEAQ (reference sequence). CDR3 size: 15 residues. V lost 1 base, J lost 8 bases, and 6 bases stayed unmatched. The CDR3 bases are TGTGCCAGCAGCTTAGTCACTAGCGGGCACTATGAGCAGTTCTTC. Residues: CASSLVTSGHYEQFF.

This chain connects TRBV6-1 to TRBJ2-1, with 9 bases aligning to TRBD2. This CDR3 spans 15 amino acids. The junction had 6 bases not matched to a gene; V was cut back by 5 bases and J by 4 bases. Germline CDR1 is MNHNS and CDR2 is SASEGT. In DNA form, the CDR3 reads TGTGCCAGCAGTAGCGGGAGGCTACATTACAATGAGCAGTTCTTC. Its protein product is CASSSGRLHYNEQFF.

This clonotype has only a few counts. The chain recombines TRBV7-9 with TRBJ2-2, with D uncertain. Trimming left V 6 bases short and J 2 bases short, with 10 bases between. Germline assignment: CDR1 SEHNR and CDR2 FQNEAQ (reference sequence). There are 14 residues in the CDR3. The CDR3 DNA sequence: TGTGCCAGCAGGCGTCCAGGCAACACCGGGGAGCTGTTTTTT. Amino acid sequence: CASRRPGNTGELFF.

This chain links TRBV6-1 with TRBJ2-7; TRBD2 matches at 7 bases. Germline V CDR1 and CDR2: MNHNS, SASEGT. V lost 8 bases to trimming and J lost 0 bases; unmatched junction nucleotides: 13. CDR3 length equals 16 residues. In DNA form, the CDR3 reads TGTGCCAGCGGTGGGAGCGGGAAGAAAAGCTCCTACGAGCAGTACTTC. This gives the protein CASGGSGKKSSYEQYF.

This clonotype showed up many times. This chain links TRBV7-9 with TRBJ2-7, with D possibly TRBD1 on 5 matching bases. Germline CDR1 is SEHNR and CDR2 is FQNEAQ (reference sequence). The CDR3 loop spans 13 amino acids. V lost 4 bases, J lost 0 bases, and 7 bases lay in between. Here the CDR3 reads CASSYRSSYEQYF. The DNA for the CDR3 is TGTGCCAGCAGCTACAGGTCCTCCTACGAGCAGTACTTC.

This clonotype turned up a few times. The chain links TRBV2 to TRBJ2-7; 8 nucleotides match TRBD2. CDR1 SNHLY and CDR2 FYNNEI come from the germline V gene. Trimming cost V 6 bases and J 3 bases; bases outside gene matches: 16. The CDR3 length is 17 residues. CDR3 protein: CASSAKTGLDDYYEQYF. In DNA form, the CDR3 reads TGTGCCAGCAGCGCTAAAACGGGACTAGATGATTACTACGAGCAGTACTTC. Variable domain in full (rest from reference TRBV2 and TRBJ2-7): EPEVTQTPSHQVTQMGQEVILRCVPISNHLYFYWYRQILGQKVEFLVSFYNNEISEKSEIFDDQFSVERPDGSNFTLKIRSTKLEDSAMYFCASSAKTGLDDYYEQYFGPGTRLTVT.